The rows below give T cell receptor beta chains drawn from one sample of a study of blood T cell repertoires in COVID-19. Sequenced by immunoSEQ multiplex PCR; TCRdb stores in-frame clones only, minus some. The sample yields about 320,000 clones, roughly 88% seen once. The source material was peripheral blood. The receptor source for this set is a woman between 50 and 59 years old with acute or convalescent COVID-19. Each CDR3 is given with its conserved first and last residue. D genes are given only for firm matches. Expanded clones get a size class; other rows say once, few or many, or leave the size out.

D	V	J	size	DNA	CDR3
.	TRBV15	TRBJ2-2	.	TGTGCCACCAGCAGAGAGAGCCCCGGGGAGCTGTTTTTT	CATSRESPGELFF
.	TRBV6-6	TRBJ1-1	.	TGTGCCAGCAGTTACTCGTCGGTCGGTGAAGCTTTCTTT	CASSYSSVGEAFF
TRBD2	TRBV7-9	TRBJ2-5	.	TGTGCCAGCAGCTTAGAGCGGGAGATTTACGAGACCCAGTACTTC	CASSLEREIYETQYF
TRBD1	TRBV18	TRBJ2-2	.	TGTGCCAGCTCACCATCCGGGACAGGCACCGGGGAGCTGTTTTTT	CASSPSGTGTGELFF
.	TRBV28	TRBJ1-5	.	TGTGCCAGCAGTTCAGTGACATATCAGCCCCAGCATTTT	CASSSVTYQPQHF
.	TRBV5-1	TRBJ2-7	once	TGCGCCAGCAGCTTGATGGCCTCGGGGGAGCAGTACTTC	CASSLMASGEQYF
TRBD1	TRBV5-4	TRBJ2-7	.	TGTGCCACCTCTCGGGACAGGGAGGGCGAGCAGTACTTC	CATSRDREGEQYF
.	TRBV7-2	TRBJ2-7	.	TGTGCCAGCAGCTTAGGCTGGAGCTACGAGCAGTACTTC	CASSLGWSYEQYF
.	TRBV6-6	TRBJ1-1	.	TGTGCCAGCAGTTACGAGGTTGGCCAGGAAGCTTTCTTT	CASSYEVGQEAFF
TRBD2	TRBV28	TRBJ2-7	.	TGTGCCAGCAGCCAGACTAGCGGGATCGAGCAGTACTTC	CASSQTSGIEQYF
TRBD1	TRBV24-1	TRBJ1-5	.	TGTGCCACCAGTGACCGCCGGACAGGGGTCGGCAATCAGCCCCAGCATTTT	CATSDRRTGVGNQPQHF
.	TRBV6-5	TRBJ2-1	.	TGTGCCAGCAGTTACGGCGGTAACAATGAGCAGTTCTTC	CASSYGGNNEQFF
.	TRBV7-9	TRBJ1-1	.	TGTGCCAGCAGCTCTCCCACGTCAGGGATCAAGGCTTTCTTT	CASSSPTSGIKAFF
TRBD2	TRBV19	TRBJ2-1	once	TGTGCCAGTAGTATAGTGCCCTGGGGGCGGGAGGGTAATGAGCAGTTCTTC	CASSIVPWGREGNEQFF
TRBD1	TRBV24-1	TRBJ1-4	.	TGTGCCACCAGTGAACCTGGGACAGGGGGTAAACTGTTTTTT	CATSEPGTGGKLFF
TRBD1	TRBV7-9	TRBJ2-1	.	TGTGCCAGCAGCTGGCCCCAACAGGGGGCTCTGGATGAGCAGTTCTTC	CASSWPQQGALDEQFF
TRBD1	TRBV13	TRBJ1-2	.	TGTGCCAGCAGCCCGGGACAGGGATATGGCTACACCTTC	CASSPGQGYGYTF
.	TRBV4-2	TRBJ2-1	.	TGTGCCAGCAGCCAAGAGAGAGGTCATTACAATGAGCAGTTCTTC	CASSQERGHYNEQFF
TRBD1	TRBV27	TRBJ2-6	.	TGTGCCAGCAGTTTCGCAGGGGGTTCTGGGGCCAACGTCCTGACTTTC	CASSFAGGSGANVLTF
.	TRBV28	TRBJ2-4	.	TGTGCCAGCAATCGACAGGGACTAGCCAAAAACATTCAGTACTTC	CASNRQGLAKNIQYF
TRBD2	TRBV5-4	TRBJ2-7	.	TGTGCCAGCAGCTTGAGTAGTGCGGGAGGAACCTACGAGCAGTACTTC	CASSLSSAGGTYEQYF